The 25 T cell receptor beta chains below were found in one sample sequenced in a study of patients and donors after allogeneic stem cell transplantation. TCRdb reanalysed the RT-PCR reads using MiXCR and keeps one entry per CDR3 protein. The sample contains hundreds of thousands of distinct CDR3 sequences, roughly two fifths of which appear only once. The specimen sequenced was blood, either unsorted or a sorted T cell fraction (not recorded which). These receptors were taken from a human donor who was either an allogeneic HSCT recipient or a stem cell or donor lymphocyte infusion donor (not recorded which). It is not recorded whose cells these are; they may come from a transplant donor.

The chain couples TRBV6-6 to TRBJ1-6, with 8 positions matching TRBD1. The J segment lost 7 bases and the V segment lost 2 bases, leaving 7 bases of the junction unmatched. CDR1 MNHNY and CDR2 SVGAGI come from the germline V gene (reference sequence). This CDR3 spans 16 amino acids. The CDR3 region is CASSYGRTGLNSPLHF. CDR3 nucleotides: TGTGCCAGCAGTTACGGGCGGACAGGGTTGAATTCACCCCTCCACTTT.

The chain employs TRBV29-1 and TRBJ2-1, with a tentative D call TRBD2 (6 bases). V was clipped by 1 base and J by 7 bases, with 11 bases between them. Germline V gene lookup returns CDR1 SQVTM and CDR2 ANQGSEA. The CDR3 contains 13 residues. This CDR3 is CSVEGGAGNEQFF. The CDR3 DNA reads TGCAGCGTTGAAGGGGGCGCGGGGAATGAGCAGTTCTTC.

In this sample, this clonotype turned up a few times. The chain recombines TRBV5-1 with TRBJ1-2; D may be TRBD1 (5 bases). Per the germline V gene, CDR1 is SGHRS and CDR2 is YFSETQ. V lost 0 bases to trimming and J lost 5 bases, with 17 bases between them. The CDR3 has 16 amino acids. The CDR3 region has the DNA TGCGCCAGCAGCTTGGGACGGGACGGAAGATTTTATGGCTACACCTTC. Translation gives CASSLGRDGRFYGYTF. Full variable domain (rest looked up from reference TRBV5-1 and TRBJ1-2): KAGVTQTPRYLIKTRGQQVTLSCSPISGHRSVSWYQQTPGQGLQFLFEYFSETQRNKGNFPGRFSGRQFSNSRSEMNVSTLELGDSALYLCASSLGRDGRFYGYTFGSGTRLTVV.

This clonotype was detected only a few times. In nucleotides, the CDR3 is TGCAGCGTTACCGGGACAGGGAGATACAATGAGCAGTTCTTC. It is translated as CSVTGTGRYNEQFF. The V gene is TRBV29-1, the J gene TRBJ2-1; 9 bases fit TRBD1. CDR1 SQVTM and CDR2 ANQGSEA come from the germline V gene. V lost 5 bases to trimming and J lost 4 bases; unmatched junction nucleotides: 6. There are 14 residues in the CDR3.

This clonotype was counted only a few times. This chain joins TRBV4-1 and TRBJ1-5; D gene uncertain. CDR3 size: 14 residues. Germline V gene lookup returns CDR1 MGHRA and CDR2 YSYEKL. V gave up 3 bases and J gave up 2 bases, with 8 bases separating them. The CDR3 DNA follows: TGCGCCAGCAGCCACAAGGGAGGCAATCAGCCCCAGCATTTT. Encoded protein: CASSHKGGNQPQHF.

V usage is TRBV21-1 and J usage is TRBJ1-1. TRBV21-1 represents a pseudogene. The CDR3 extends over 16 amino acids. For the CDR3, the DNA is TGTGCCAGCACTGCTGCGGGAGGACACTTGAACACTGAAGCTTTCTTT. It encodes CASTAAGGHLNTEAFF.

The J gene is TRBJ1-2, the V gene TRBV10-3; D may be TRBD1 (5 bases). V lost 2 bases, J lost 1 base, and 11 bases lay in between. CDR3 length equals 15 residues. In germline, CDR1 is ENHRY, CDR2 SYGVKD. CDR3 coding DNA: TGTGCCATCAGTGAGCGCTTGGGGGATAACTATGGCTACACCTTC. Translating gives CAISERLGDNYGYTF.

The gene calls are TRBV20-1 and TRBJ2-3; D gene uncertain. Germline loops: CDR1 DFQATT, CDR2 SNEGSKA (reference sequence). The CDR3 consists of 15 residues. Trimming removed 6 bases at V and 5 bases at J, with 21 bases between. Written as DNA, the CDR3 is TGCAGTGCCCGGCCTGTTGCCCTCCCGGTAGATACGCAGTATTTT. This sequence encodes CSARPVALPVDTQYF.

The chain carries TRBV20-1 and TRBJ1-2, with D tentatively TRBD1 (5 bases). From germline, CDR1 is DFQATT and CDR2 SNEGSKA (reference sequence). The V end was cut by 6 bases, the J end by 7 bases, with 18 bases between. The CDR3 extends over 13 amino acids. In DNA form, the CDR3 reads TGCAGTGCGCACGCAGCGGGGGTGGGTGGCTACACCTTC. Translation: CSAHAAGVGGYTF.

This clonotype was counted only a few times. CDR3 nucleotide sequence: TGCAGTGCTAGAGGCATAGGGATAACCTATGGCTACACCTTC. Translation gives CSARGIGITYGYTF. The chain has TRBV20-1 and TRBJ1-2, with D unresolved. This CDR3 has 14 amino acids. Germline CDR1 DFQATT, CDR2 SNEGSKA (reference sequence). The V and J ends lost 1 base and 4 bases respectively, with 13 bases between them.

This clonotype was detected only a few times. V and J are TRBV7-2 and TRBJ1-1; D unresolved. The length of the CDR3 is 12 residues. Germline loops: CDR1 SGHTA, CDR2 FQGNSA. V shed 2 bases and J shed 5 bases, with 6 bases lying between them. The CDR3: CASSLRWTEAFF. The DNA of the CDR3 is TGTGCCAGCAGCTTAAGATGGACTGAAGCTTTCTTT.

This clonotype has only one observation. V is TRBV11-2 and J is TRBJ2-2; 7 nucleotides align to TRBD1. The CDR3 has 15 amino acids. V was pared by 4 bases and J by 7 bases, with 9 bases of the junction left unmatched. Germline lookup yields CDR1 SGHAT and CDR2 FQNNGV. The CDR3 protein is CASSSRQGLSGELFF. The CDR3 DNA sequence: TGTGCCAGCAGCTCTCGACAGGGATTGAGCGGGGAGCTGTTTTTT.

This clonotype was seen more than once but under ten times. The chain combines TRBV6-1 with TRBJ2-1, with D possibly being TRBD1 (5 bases). Trimming stripped 6 bases from V and 8 bases from J, with 8 bases between. In germline, CDR1 is MNHNS, CDR2 SASEGT. This CDR3 spans 11 amino acids. The CDR3: CASRQVHEQFF. The CDR3 nucleotides read TGTGCCAGCAGACAGGTGCATGAGCAGTTCTTC.

The J gene is TRBJ2-5, the V gene TRBV5-1; D not resolved. V was clipped by 4 bases and J by 2 bases, with 12 bases between them. Per the germline V gene, CDR1 is SGHRS and CDR2 is YFSETQ. The CDR3 totals 14 residues. CDR3 sequence: CASSPAIPQETQYF. CDR3 bases: TGCGCCAGCAGCCCCGCGATACCTCAAGAGACCCAGTACTTC.

A few counts support this clonotype. The CDR3 loop is CASSSDSLLGYTEAFF. The CDR3 nucleotides read TGTGCCAGCTCTTCGGACAGTCTGTTGGGGTACACTGAAGCTTTCTTT. V is TRBV18 and J is TRBJ1-1; possibly TRBD1 for D (6 bases). Germline V CDR1 and CDR2: KGHSH, LQKENI. Trimming took off 6 bases at V and 3 bases at J, with 20 bases between the two ends. This CDR3 comprises 16 residues. Full variable domain (remainder filled in from reference TRBV18 and TRBJ1-1): NAGVMQNPRHLVRRRGQEARLRCSPMKGHSHVYWYRQLPEEGLKFMVYLQKENIIDESGMPKERFSAEFPKEGPSILRIQQVVRGDSAAYFCASSSDSLLGYTEAFFGQGTRLTVV.

The chain employs TRBV12-3 or TRBV12-4 and TRBJ2-1, with 8 bases identical to TRBD2. V was pared by 5 bases and J by 0 bases, with 3 bases of the junction left unmatched. The CDR3 is 15 amino acids. This chain's CDR3 is CASSPSGSSYNEQFF. The CDR3 nucleotides are TGTGCCAGCAGTCCGAGCGGGAGCTCCTACAATGAGCAGTTCTTC.

This clonotype has more than one count but fewer than ten. The chain is built from TRBV12-3 or TRBV12-4 and TRBJ2-7; 11 positions match TRBD2. The V and J ends lost 5 bases and 2 bases, in that order; junction bases with no gene match: 5. CDR3 length equals 15 residues. DNA for the CDR3: TGTGCCAGCAGTCCTGGGACTAGCGGTGCCTACGAGCAGTACTTC. Amino acids: CASSPGTSGAYEQYF.

CDR3 loop: CASRGTGEELWYNQPQHF. CDR3 coding DNA: TGTGCCAGCAGAGGGACAGGGGAGGAATTGTGGTACAATCAGCCCCAGCATTTT. The J gene is TRBJ1-5, the V gene TRBV21-1; the D call TRBD1 from the table was never checked on the DNA. TRBV21-1 is listed as a pseudogene. The CDR3 is 18 residues long.

The V call is TRBV5-1, the J call TRBJ2-1; 10 bases line up with TRBD1. From germline, CDR1 is SGHRS and CDR2 YFSETQ. This CDR3 is built from 15 residues. The junction had 6 bases not matched to a gene; V was cut back by 3 bases and J by 6 bases. The CDR3 sequence is CASSSGDRGPNEQFF. As DNA, the CDR3 is TGCGCCAGCAGCTCGGGGGACAGGGGTCCCAATGAGCAGTTCTTC.

V and J are TRBV5-6 and TRBJ2-5; 8 bases fit TRBD1. J gave up 4 bases and V 6 bases, and 8 bases lay outside the gene matches. The V gene's germline CDR1 is SGHDT and CDR2 YYEEEE. The CDR3 loop spans 14 amino acids. This chain's CDR3 is CASTRQGLGETQYF. DNA of the CDR3: TGTGCCAGCACCCGACAGGGGTTAGGAGAGACCCAGTACTTC.

This clonotype was seen only a few times. J is TRBJ2-7 and V is TRBV12-3 or TRBV12-4, with D possibly TRBD1 on 5 matching bases. V was trimmed by 7 bases and J by 0 bases, leaving 7 bases between them. The CDR3 is 12 amino acids. CDR3 sequence (DNA): TGTGCCAGCAATAGGGGCTCCTACGAGCAGTACTTC. It is translated as CASNRGSYEQYF.

The table lists this clonotype with a few counts. V and J are TRBV9 and TRBJ1-6; D is uncertain. The CDR3 totals 15 residues. Germline values: CDR1 SGDLS, CDR2 YYNGEE. Trimming removed 0 bases at V and 9 bases at J, with 13 bases between. The CDR3 loop reads CASSVGTPKGSPLHF. The CDR3 DNA is TGTGCCAGCAGCGTAGGAACCCCCAAGGGTTCACCCCTCCACTTT.

The CDR3 loop is CASLTDHNEKLFF. CDR3 sequence (DNA): TGTGCCTCCCTGACGGACCATAATGAAAAACTGTTTTTT. This chain links TRBV28 with TRBJ1-4; no reliable D call. Deletions cut 11 bases from V and 4 bases from J, with 14 bases between. Germline V gene sequence: CDR1 MDHEN, CDR2 SYDVKM. The CDR3 is made up of 13 amino acids.

V and J are TRBV9 and TRBJ2-1; the D is unclear. Trimming shortened V by 0 bases and J by 8 bases, and 6 bases separated the two germline ends. Germline CDR1 reads SGDLS; CDR2 reads YYNGEE. This CDR3 has 12 amino acids. CDR3 sequence reads: CASSVGLYEQFF. Here the CDR3 DNA reads TGTGCCAGCAGCGTAGGACTTTATGAGCAGTTCTTC. The full variable domain, its missing parts supplied by reference TRBV9 and TRBJ2-1, is DSGVTQTPKHLITATGQRVTLRCSPRSGDLSVYWYQQSLDQGLQFLIQYYNGEERAKGNILERFSAQQFPDLHSELNLSSLELGDSALYFCASSVGLYEQFFGPGTRLTVL.

The gene calls are TRBV3-1 and TRBJ2-7; D possibly uses TRBD1 or TRBD2 (6 bases each). Germline V gene data show CDR1 as LGHDT and CDR2 as YNNKEL (reference sequence). The CDR3 extends over 15 amino acids. The V and J ends lost 6 bases and 5 bases respectively, with 20 bases between them. CDR3 protein: CASSQIGGLLDEQYF. As DNA, the CDR3 is TGTGCCAGCAGTCAAATAGGGGGACTGCTGGACGAGCAGTACTTC.